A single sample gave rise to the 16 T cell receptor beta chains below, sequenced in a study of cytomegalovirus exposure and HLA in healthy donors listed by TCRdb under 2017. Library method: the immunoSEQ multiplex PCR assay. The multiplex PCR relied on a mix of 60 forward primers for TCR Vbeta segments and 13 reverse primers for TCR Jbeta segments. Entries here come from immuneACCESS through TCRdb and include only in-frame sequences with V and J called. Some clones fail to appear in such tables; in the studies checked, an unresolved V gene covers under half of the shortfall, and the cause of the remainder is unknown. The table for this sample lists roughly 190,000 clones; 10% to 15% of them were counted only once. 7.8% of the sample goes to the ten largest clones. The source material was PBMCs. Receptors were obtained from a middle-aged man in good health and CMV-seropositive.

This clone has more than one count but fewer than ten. CDR3 amino acids: CASSIARLTDTQYF. CDR3 in DNA: TGTGCCAGTAGTATAGCCAGGCTAACAGATACGCAGTATTTT. The chain uses TRBV19 and TRBJ2-3; D gene uncertain. Trimming stripped 1 base from V and 3 bases from J, with 8 bases between. Germline loops: CDR1 LNHDA, CDR2 SQIVND (reference sequence). This CDR3 is built from 14 residues.

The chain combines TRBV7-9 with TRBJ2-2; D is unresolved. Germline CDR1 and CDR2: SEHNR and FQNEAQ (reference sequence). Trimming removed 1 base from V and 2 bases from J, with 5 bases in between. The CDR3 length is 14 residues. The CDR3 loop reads CASSLEQNTGELFF. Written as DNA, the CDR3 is TGTGCCAGCAGCTTAGAACAAAACACCGGGGAGCTGTTTTTT.

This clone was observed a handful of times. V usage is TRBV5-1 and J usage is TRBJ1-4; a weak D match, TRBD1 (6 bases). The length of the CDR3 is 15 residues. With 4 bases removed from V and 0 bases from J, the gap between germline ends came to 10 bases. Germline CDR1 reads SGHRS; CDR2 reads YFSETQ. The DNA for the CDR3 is TGCGCCAGCAGCAGTCGACAGGCAACTAATGAAAAACTGTTTTTT. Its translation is CASSSRQATNEKLFF.

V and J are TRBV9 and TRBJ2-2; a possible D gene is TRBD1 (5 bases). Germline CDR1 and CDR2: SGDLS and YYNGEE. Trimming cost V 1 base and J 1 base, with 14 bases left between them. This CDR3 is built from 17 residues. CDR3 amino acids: CASSVLSRVVNTGELFF. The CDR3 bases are TGTGCCAGCAGCGTATTGAGCAGGGTTGTGAACACCGGGGAGCTGTTTTTT.

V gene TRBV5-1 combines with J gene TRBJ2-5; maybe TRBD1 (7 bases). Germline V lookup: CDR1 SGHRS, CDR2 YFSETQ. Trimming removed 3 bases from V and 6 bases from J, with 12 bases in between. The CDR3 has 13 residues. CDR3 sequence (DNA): TGCGCCAGCAGCTCCCAGGGGGGACAGACCCAGTACTTC. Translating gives CASSSQGGQTQYF.

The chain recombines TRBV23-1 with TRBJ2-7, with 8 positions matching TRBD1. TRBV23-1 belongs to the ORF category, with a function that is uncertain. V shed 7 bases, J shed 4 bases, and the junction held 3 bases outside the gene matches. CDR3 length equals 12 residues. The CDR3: CASIHRGYEQYF. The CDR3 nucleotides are TGCGCCAGCATTCACAGGGGGTACGAGCAGTACTTC.

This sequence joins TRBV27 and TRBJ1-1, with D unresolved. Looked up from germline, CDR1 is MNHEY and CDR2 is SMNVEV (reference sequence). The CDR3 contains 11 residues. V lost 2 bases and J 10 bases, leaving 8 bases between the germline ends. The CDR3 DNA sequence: TGTGCCAGCAGTTTAGGCAAAACAGCTTTCTTT. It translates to CASSLGKTAFF.

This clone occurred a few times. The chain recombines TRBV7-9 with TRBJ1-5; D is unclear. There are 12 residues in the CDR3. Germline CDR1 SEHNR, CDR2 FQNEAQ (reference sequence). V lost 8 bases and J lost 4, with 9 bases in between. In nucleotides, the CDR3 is TGTGCCAGCTCTCCCGCGAATCAGCCCCAGCATTTT. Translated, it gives CASSPANQPQHF.

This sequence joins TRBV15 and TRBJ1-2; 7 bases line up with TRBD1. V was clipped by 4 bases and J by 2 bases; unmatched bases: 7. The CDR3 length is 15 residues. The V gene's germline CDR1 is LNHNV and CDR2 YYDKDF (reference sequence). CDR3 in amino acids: CATSTPRGQNYGYTF. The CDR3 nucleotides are TGTGCCACCAGCACTCCCCGGGGACAGAACTATGGCTACACCTTC.

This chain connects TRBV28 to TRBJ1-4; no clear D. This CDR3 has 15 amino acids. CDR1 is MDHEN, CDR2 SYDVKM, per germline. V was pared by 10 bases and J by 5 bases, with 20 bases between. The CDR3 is CAIGSEGTFNEKLFF. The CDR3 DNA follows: TGTGCCATCGGGAGTGAGGGAACCTTCAATGAAAAACTGTTTTTT. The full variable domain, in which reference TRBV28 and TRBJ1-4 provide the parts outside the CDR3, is DVKVTQSSRYLVKRTGEKVFLECVQDMDHENMFWYRQDPGLGLRLIYFSYDVKMKEKGDIPEGYSVSREKKERFSLILESASTNQTSMYLCAIGSEGTFNEKLFFGSGTQLSVL.

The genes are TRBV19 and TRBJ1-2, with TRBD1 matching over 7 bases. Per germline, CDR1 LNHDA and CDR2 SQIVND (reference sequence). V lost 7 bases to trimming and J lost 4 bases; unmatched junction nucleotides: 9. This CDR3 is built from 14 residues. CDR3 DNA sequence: TGTGCCAGTACCCCTTCGGACAGGCGCTATGGCTACACCTTC. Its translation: CASTPSDRRYGYTF.

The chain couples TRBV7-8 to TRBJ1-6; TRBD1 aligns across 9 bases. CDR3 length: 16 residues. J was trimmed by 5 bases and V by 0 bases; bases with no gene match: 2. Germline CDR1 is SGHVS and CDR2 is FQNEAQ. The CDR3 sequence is CASSLAGTGHNSPLHF. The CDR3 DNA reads TGTGCCAGCAGCTTAGCTGGGACAGGGCATAATTCACCCCTCCACTTT.

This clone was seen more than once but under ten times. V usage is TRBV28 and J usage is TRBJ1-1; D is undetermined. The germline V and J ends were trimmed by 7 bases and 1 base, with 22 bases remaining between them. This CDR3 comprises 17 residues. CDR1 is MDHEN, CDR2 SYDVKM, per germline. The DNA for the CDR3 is TGTGCCAGCACCCCCACGGGTACTTCTCTAGGGAACACTGAAGCTTTCTTT. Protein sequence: CASTPTGTSLGNTEAFF.

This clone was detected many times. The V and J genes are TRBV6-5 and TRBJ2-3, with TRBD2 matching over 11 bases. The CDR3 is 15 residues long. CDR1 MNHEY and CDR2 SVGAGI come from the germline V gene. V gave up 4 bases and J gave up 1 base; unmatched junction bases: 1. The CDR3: CASSSLAGGTDTQYF. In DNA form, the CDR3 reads TGTGCCAGCAGTTCACTAGCGGGGGGCACAGATACGCAGTATTTT.

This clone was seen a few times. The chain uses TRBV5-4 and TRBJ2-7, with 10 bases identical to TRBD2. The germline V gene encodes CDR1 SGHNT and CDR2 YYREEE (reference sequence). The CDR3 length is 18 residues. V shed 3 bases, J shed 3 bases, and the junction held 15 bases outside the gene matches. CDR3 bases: TGTGCCAGCAGCTCCGGGGTAGCGGGGGGCATAACGGTCTACGAGCAGTACTTC. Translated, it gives CASSSGVAGGITVYEQYF.

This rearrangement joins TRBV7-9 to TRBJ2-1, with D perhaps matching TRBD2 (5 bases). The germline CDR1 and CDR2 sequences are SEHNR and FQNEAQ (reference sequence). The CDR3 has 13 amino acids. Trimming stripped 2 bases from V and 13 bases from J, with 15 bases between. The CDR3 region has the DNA TGTGCCAGCAGCTTACCTAGCCCTTTAGGTCAGTTCTTC. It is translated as CASSLPSPLGQFF. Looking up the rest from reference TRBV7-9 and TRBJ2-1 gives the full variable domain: DTGVSQNPRHKITKRGQNVTFRCDPISEHNRLYWYRQTLGQGPEFLTYFQNEAQLEKSRLLSDRFSAERPKGSFSTLEIQRTEQGDSAMYLCASSLPSPLGQFFGPGTRLTVL.